This T cell receptor beta chain is from a study of siplizumab effects on memory and regulatory T cells. The CDR3 has 15 amino acids. V shed 5 bases, J shed 4 bases, and the junction held 5 bases outside the gene matches. Germline CDR1 reads SGHVS; CDR2 reads FNYEAQ. Sequencing was performed with immunoSEQ multiplex PCR; in TCRdb, only in-frame clones are kept and a portion is missing. The sample comprises about 100,000 clones, about 94% of which are singletons, and 1% to 1.5% rests with the top ten. This clone was recorded once. Antigen: not known. Study results and caveats: Of the alloreactive clones, only a minor fraction mapped to unstimulated subsets. Proliferating Tregs from siplizumab cultures lacked functional confirmation of suppression.

The sequence came from a human donor in good health. Sequencing was carried out using non-Treg CD4+ T cells sorted from blood. The chain couples TRBV7-6 to TRBJ2-7, with TRBD2 matching 13 bases. This CDR3 is CASSGGLAGKYEQYF. CDR3 sequence (DNA): TGTGCCAGCAGCGGGGGACTAGCGGGGAAATACGAGCAGTACTTC.